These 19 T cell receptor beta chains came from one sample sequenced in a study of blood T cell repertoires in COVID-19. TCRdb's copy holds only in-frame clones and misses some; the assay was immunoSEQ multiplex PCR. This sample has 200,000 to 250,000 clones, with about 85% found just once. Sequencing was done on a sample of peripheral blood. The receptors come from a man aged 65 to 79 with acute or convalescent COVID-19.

The CDR3 reads CASSRVGREYQETQYF. The CDR3 DNA follows: TGTGCCAGCAGCAGAGTAGGGAGGGAGTACCAAGAGACCCAGTACTTC. This rearrangement joins TRBV11-2 to TRBJ2-5, with 7 bases lining up with TRBD2. Germline V gene sequence: CDR1 SGHAT, CDR2 FQNNGV. This CDR3 spans 16 amino acids. The trim removed 5 bases at V and 0 bases at J, leaving 9 bases unmatched.

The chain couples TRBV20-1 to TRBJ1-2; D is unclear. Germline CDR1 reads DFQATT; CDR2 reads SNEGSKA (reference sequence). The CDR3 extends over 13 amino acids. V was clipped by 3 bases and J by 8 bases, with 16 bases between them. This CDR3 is CSASFQPSGGYTF. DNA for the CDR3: TGCAGTGCTAGTTTCCAGCCTTCGGGAGGCTACACCTTC.

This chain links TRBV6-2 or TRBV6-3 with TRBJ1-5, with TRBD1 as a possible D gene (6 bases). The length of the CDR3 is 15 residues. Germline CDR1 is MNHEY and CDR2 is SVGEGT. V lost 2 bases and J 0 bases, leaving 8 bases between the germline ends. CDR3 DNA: TGTGCCAGCAGTTACAGGGGACATAGCAATCAGCCCCAGCATTTT. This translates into CASSYRGHSNQPQHF.

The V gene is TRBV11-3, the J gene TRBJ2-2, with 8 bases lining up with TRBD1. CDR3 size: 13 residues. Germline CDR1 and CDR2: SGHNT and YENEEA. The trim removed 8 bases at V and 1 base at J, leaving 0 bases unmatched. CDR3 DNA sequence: TGTGCCAGCGGGACAGGGAACACCGGGGAGCTGTTTTTT. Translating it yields CASGTGNTGELFF.

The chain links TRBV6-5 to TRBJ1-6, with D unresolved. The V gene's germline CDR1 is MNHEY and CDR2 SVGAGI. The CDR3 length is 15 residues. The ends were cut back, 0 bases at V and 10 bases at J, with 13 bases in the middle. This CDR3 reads CASSYSRALDSPLHF. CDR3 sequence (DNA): TGTGCCAGCAGTTACTCGAGGGCATTAGACTCACCCCTCCACTTT.

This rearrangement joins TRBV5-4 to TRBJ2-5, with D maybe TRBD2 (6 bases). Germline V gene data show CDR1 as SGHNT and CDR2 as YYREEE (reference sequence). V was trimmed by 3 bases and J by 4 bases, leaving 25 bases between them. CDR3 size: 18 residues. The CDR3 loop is CASSSEALGERARETQYF. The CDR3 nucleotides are TGTGCCAGCAGCTCGGAGGCTCTAGGGGAGCGGGCGAGAGAGACCCAGTACTTC.

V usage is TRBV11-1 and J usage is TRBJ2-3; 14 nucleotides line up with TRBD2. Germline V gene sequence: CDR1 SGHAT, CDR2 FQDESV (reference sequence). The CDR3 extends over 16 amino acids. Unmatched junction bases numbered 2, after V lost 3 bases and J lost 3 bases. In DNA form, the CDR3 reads TGTGCCAGCAGCTTGGGACTAGCGGGAGCTACAGATACGCAGTATTTT. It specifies CASSLGLAGATDTQYF.

CDR3 nucleotides: TGTGCCAGCGGGCGCCAGGGGACTGAAGCTTTCTTT. It is translated as CASGRQGTEAFF. The chain joins TRBV6-6 to TRBJ1-1; D perhaps matches TRBD1 (6 bases). V gave up 8 bases and J gave up 5 bases, with 12 bases separating them. The CDR3 spans 12 residues. Per germline, CDR1 MNHNY and CDR2 SVGAGI (reference sequence).

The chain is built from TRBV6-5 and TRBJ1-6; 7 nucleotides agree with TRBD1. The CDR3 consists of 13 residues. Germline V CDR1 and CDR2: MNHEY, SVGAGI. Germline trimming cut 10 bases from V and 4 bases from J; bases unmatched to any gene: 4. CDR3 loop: CATRDSYNSPLHF. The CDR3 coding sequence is TGTGCCACCCGGGACAGTTATAATTCACCCCTCCACTTT.

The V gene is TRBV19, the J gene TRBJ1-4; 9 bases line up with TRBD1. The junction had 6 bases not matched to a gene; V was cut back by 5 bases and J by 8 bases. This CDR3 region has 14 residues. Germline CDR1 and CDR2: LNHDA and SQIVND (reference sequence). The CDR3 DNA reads TGTGCCAGTAGTCCGGGACAGGGCATCGAAAAACTGTTTTTT. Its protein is CASSPGQGIEKLFF.

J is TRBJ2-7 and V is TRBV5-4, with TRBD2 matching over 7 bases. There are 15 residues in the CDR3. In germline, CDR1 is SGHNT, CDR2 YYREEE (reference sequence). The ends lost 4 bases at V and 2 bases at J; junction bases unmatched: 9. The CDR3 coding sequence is TGTGCCAGCAGCCCGGCGGGGGTAGAAGCCTACGAGCAGTACTTC. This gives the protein CASSPAGVEAYEQYF.

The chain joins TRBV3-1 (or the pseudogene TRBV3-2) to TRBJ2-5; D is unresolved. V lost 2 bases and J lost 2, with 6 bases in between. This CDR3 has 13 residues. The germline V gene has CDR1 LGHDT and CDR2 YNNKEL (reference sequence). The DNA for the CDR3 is TGTGCCAGCAGCCAACAGGCTCAAGAGACCCAGTACTTC. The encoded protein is CASSQQAQETQYF.

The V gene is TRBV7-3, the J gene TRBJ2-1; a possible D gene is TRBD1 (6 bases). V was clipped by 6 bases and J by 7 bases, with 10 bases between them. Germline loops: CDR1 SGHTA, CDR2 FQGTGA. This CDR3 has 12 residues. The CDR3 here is CASSNRENEQFF. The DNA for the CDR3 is TGTGCCAGCAGTAACAGGGAGAATGAGCAGTTCTTC. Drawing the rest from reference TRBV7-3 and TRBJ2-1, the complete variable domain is GAGVSQTPSNKVTEKGKYVELRCDPISGHTALYWYRQSLGQGPEFLIYFQGTGAADDSGLPNDRFFAVRPEGSVSTLKIQRTERGDSAVYLCASSNRENEQFFGPGTRLTVL.

The CDR3 reads CSVAPPGSTEAFF. Here the CDR3 DNA reads TGCAGCGTGGCCCCCCCGGGAAGTACTGAAGCTTTCTTT. The chain recombines TRBV29-1 with TRBJ1-1; no firm D call. V gave up 6 bases and J gave up 5 bases, with 16 bases separating them. The CDR3 is 13 residues long. Germline CDR1 reads SQVTM; CDR2 reads ANQGSEA.

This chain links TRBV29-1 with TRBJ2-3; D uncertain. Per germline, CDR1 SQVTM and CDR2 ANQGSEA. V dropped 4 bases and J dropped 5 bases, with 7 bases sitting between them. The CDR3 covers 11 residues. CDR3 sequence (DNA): TGCAGCGTTGGCCCCGGAGATACGCAGTATTTT. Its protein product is CSVGPGDTQYF.

CDR3: CASRLDGVYGYTF. CDR3 bases: TGCGCCAGCAGACTAGACGGGGTCTATGGCTACACCTTC. The V and J genes are TRBV5-1 and TRBJ1-2; D not certain. The CDR3 length is 13 residues. CDR1 and CDR2 from the germline V gene are SGHRS and YFSETQ. V was pared by 5 bases and J by 4 bases, with 12 bases between.

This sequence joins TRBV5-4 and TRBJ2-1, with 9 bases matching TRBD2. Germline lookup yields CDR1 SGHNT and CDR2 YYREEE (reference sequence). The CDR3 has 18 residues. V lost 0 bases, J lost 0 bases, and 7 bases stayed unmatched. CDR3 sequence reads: CASSLGGSGSSSYNEQFF. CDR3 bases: TGTGCCAGCAGCTTGGGGGGTAGCGGGAGTTCCTCCTACAATGAGCAGTTCTTC. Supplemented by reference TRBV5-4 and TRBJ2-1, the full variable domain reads ETGVTQSPTHLIKTRGQQVTLRCSSQSGHNTVSWYQQALGQGPQFIFQYYREEENGRGNFPPRFSGLQFPNYSSELNVNALELDDSALYLCASSLGGSGSSSYNEQFFGPGTRLTVL.

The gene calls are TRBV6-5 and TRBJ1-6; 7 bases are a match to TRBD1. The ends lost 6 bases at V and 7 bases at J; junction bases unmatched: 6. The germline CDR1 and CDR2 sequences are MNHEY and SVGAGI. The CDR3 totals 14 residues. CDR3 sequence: CASRVGTANSPLHF. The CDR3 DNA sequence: TGTGCCAGCAGAGTTGGGACAGCAAATTCACCCCTCCACTTT.

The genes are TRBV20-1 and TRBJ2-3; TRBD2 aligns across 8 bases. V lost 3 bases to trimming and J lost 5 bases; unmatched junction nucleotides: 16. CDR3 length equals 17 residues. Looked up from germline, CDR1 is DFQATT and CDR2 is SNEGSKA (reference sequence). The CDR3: CSASPDYAGGGKDTQYF. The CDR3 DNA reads TGCAGTGCTAGTCCGGACTATGCGGGGGGAGGTAAAGATACGCAGTATTTT.